Listed here is a single T cell receptor beta chain. As yet, its antigen is unknown. These data originate in a study of post-analysis software for immune sequencing data. Study-wide background: The cohort encompassed relapsing-remitting, secondary progressive and progressive-relapsing multiple sclerosis disease courses.

Between the trimmed V and J ends, which lost 6 bases and 4 bases, there was a span of 15 bases. Germline values: CDR1 LGHDT, CDR2 YNNKEL (reference sequence). The CDR3 spans 15 residues. Built from TCR beta cDNA, the libraries had unique molecular identifiers in them. cDNA molecules numbering some 500,000 came from roughly 1 to 10 million T cells. TCRdb itself ran the PCR reads through MiXCR, one entry per CDR3 protein. The repertoire holds about 540,000 distinct CDR3 sequences, with around a third as singletons. Regarding the study as a whole: People with multiple sclerosis had a significantly lower normalized Chao1 diversity than controls did. About 5 TRBV segments (TRBV5-6, TRBV5-1 and TRBV20-1 among them) occurred more frequently in patients than in controls. Samples from a shared batch, those prepared together, strongly co-clustered by F measure.

The receptor was isolated from a girl between 2 and 17 years old with multiple sclerosis. Sequencing was carried out using blood. The chain uses TRBV3-1 and TRBJ2-2; no reliable D call. The CDR3 DNA reads as TGTGCCAGCAGTCAAAGTCGCCCGGGCACCGGGGAGCTGTTTTTT. This translates into CASSQSRPGTGELFF.